The present T cell receptor beta chain was sequenced within a study of cytomegalovirus exposure and HLA in healthy donors. The germline V gene has CDR1 SGHTA and CDR2 FQGTGA. CDR3 size: 12 residues. Trimming took 4 bases from V and 10 from J, leaving 11 bases between them. The study ran its PCR with 60 Vbeta and 13 Jbeta primers. Sequencing used immunoSEQ multiplex PCR; TCRdb keeps in-frame clones, though not all of them. The sample has over 100,000 clones, about three fifths seen once. The material sequenced was PBMCs. V usage is TRBV7-3 and J usage is TRBJ2-1; D call uncertain. The clonotype originates from a man aged 40-50 years in good health and CMV-seropositive. CDR3 DNA sequence: TGTGCCAGCAGCTCCGCGCGTAGCGAGCAGTTCTTC. Its protein product is CASSSARSEQFF.